Shown below are 3 T cell receptor beta chains from a single sample sequenced in a study of T cell responses to AZD1222 COVID-19 vaccine. Produced via immunoSEQ multiplex PCR; TCRdb's table is partial and in-frame only. The sample has about 150,000 clones, approximately 83% seen once. The input for sequencing was peripheral blood, taken on day 0 of AZD1222 vaccination. These receptors all come from an adult in good health.

As concerns this clone: Other DNA sequences in the sample encode the same CDR3. This chain uses TRBV12-3 or TRBV12-4 with TRBJ1-5; D is perhaps TRBD1 (5 bases). The CDR3 totals 13 residues. Trimming cost V 2 bases and J 5 bases, with 7 bases left between them. CDR3 in DNA: TGTGCCAGCAGTTTAACGGGGGATCAGCCCCAGCATTTT. This codes for CASSLTGDQPQHF.

This chain connects TRBV11-2 to TRBJ1-2, with 7 nucleotides matching TRBD1. The CDR3 is 14 residues long. Trimming cost V 4 bases and J 2 bases; bases outside gene matches: 4. The germline V gene has CDR1 SGHAT and CDR2 FQNNGV. CDR3 in DNA: TGTGCCAGCAGCTCGGACAGGACCAACTATGGCTACACCTTC. The encoded protein is CASSSDRTNYGYTF.

J is TRBJ1-5 and V is TRBV2; D uncertain. CDR1 SNHLY and CDR2 FYNNEI come from the germline V gene. Trimming stripped 2 bases from V and 2 bases from J, with 7 bases between. The CDR3 runs 14 residues. The CDR3 region has the DNA TGTGCCAGCAGTGAACAGGCAGGCAATCAGCCCCAGCATTTT. Protein sequence: CASSEQAGNQPQHF. Based on the CDR3 plus reference TRBV2 and TRBJ1-5, the full variable domain is EPEVTQTPSHQVTQMGQEVILRCVPISNHLYFYWYRQILGQKVEFLVSFYNNEISEKSEIFDDQFSVERPDGSNFTLKIRSTKLEDSAMYFCASSEQAGNQPQHFGDGTRLSIL.